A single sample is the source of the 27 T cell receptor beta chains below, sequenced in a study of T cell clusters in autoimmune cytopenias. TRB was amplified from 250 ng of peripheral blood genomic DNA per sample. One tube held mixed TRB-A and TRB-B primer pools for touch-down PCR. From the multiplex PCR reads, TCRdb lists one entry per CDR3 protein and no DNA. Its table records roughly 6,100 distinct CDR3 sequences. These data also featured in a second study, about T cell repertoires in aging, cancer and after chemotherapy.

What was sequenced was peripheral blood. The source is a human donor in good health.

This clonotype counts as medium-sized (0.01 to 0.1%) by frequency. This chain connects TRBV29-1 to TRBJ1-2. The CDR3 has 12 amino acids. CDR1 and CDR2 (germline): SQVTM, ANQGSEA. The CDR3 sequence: CSVESGAYGYTF.

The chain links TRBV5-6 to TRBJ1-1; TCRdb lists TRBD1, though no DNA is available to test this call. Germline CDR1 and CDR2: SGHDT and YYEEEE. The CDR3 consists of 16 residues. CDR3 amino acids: CASSPVPGQLNTEAFF.

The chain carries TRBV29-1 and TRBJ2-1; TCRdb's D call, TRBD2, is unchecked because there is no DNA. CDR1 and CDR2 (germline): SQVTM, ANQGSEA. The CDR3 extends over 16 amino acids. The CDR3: CSVGHAGGHYYNEQFF.

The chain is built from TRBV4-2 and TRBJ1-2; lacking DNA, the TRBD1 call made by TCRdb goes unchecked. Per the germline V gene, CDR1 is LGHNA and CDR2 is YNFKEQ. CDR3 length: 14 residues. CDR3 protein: CASSAAGTRYGYTF.

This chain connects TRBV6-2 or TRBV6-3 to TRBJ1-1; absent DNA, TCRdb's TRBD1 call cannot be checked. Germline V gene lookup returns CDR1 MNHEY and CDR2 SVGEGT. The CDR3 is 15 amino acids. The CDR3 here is CASSETGQGNTEAFF.

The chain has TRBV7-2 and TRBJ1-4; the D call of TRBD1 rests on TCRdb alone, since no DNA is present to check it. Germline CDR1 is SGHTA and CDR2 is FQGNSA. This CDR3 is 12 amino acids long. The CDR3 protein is CASSPPPGKLFF.

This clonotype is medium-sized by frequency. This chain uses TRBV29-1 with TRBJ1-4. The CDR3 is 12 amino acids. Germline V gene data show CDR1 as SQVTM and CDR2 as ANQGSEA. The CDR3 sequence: CSAVNNSEKLFF.

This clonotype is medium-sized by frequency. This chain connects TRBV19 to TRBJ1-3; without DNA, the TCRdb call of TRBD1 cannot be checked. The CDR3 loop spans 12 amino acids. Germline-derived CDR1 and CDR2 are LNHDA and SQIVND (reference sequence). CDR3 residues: CASSTQADTIYF.

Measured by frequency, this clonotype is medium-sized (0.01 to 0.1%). This CDR3 reads CASRLGTLSNEKLFF. The V gene is TRBV12-3 or TRBV12-4, the J gene TRBJ1-4. CDR3 size: 15 residues.

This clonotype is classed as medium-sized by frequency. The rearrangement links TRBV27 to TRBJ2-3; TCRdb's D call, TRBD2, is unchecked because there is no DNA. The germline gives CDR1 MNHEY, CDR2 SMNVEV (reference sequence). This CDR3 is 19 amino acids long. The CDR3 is CASSLLGIAGDASTDTQYF.

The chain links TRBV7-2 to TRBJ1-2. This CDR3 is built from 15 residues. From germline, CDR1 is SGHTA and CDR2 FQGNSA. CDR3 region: CASSRPDNLNYGYTF.

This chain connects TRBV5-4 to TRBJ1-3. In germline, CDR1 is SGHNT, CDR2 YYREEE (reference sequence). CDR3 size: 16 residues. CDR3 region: CASSLEATHSGNTIYF. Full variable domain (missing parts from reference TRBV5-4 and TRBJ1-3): ETGVTQSPTHLIKTRGQQVTLRCSSQSGHNTVSWYQQALGQGPQFIFQYYREEENGRGNFPPRFSGLQFPNYSSELNVNALELDDSALYLCASSLEATHSGNTIYFGEGSWLTVV.

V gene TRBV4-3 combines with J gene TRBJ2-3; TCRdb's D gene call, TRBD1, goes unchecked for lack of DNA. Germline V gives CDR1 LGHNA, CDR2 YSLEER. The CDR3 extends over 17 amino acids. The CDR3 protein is CASSHANWGGAGDTQYF.

The CDR3 region is CASSLLTGYNEQFF. V gene TRBV7-9 combines with J gene TRBJ2-1; TCRdb proposes TRBD1, but this gene call is untestable without DNA. CDR3 length equals 14 residues. Looked up from germline, CDR1 is SEHNR and CDR2 is FQNEAQ (reference sequence).

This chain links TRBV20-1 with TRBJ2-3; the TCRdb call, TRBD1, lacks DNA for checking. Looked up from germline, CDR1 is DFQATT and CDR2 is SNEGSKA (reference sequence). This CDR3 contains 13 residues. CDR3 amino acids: CSAGAGGEDTQYF.

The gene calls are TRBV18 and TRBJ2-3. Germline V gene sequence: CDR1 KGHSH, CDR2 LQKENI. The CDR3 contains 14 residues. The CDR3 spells CASSLKTSTDTQYF.

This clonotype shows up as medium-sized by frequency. CDR3 sequence reads: CASRSGTGFSETQYF. The J gene is TRBJ2-5, the V gene TRBV19; TCRdb gives TRBD1 as the D gene, but with no DNA this cannot be confirmed. The length of the CDR3 is 15 residues. Germline loops: CDR1 LNHDA, CDR2 SQIVND (reference sequence).

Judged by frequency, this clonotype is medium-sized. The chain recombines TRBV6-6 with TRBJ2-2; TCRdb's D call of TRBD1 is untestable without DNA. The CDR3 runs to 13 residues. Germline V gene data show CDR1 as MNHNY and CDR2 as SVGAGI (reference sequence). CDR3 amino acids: CASIRGAGGELFF.

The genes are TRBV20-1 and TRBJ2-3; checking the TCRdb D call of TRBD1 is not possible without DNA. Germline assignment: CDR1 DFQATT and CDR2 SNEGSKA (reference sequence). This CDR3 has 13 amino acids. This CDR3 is CSASRVSTDTQYF.

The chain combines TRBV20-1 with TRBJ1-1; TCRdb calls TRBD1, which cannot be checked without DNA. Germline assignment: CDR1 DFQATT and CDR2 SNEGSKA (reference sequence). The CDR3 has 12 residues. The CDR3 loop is CSPSGGGTEAFF.

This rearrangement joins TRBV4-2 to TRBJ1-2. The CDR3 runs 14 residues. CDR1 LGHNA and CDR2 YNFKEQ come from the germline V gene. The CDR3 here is CASSQDDPRGGYTF.

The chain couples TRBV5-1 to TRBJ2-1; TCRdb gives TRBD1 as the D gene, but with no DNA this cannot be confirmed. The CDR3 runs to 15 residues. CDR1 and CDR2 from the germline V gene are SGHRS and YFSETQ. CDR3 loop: CASSPAGQFYNEQFF.

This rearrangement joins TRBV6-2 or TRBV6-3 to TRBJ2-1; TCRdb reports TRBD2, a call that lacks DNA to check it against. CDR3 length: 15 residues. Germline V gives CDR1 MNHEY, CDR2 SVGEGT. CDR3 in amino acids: CASSYSASGGHEQFF.

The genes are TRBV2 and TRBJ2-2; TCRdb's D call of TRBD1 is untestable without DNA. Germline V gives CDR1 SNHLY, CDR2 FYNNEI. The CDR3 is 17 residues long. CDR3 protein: CASSEAQGTGLSGELFF.

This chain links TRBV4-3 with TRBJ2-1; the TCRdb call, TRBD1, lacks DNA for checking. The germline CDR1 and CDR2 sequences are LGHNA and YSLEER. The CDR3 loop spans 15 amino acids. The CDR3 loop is CASSQGVTGFNEQFF.

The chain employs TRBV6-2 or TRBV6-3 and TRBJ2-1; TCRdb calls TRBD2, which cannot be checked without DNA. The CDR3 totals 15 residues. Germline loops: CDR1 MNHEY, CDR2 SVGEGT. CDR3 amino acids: CASSPAGPRSTEQFF.

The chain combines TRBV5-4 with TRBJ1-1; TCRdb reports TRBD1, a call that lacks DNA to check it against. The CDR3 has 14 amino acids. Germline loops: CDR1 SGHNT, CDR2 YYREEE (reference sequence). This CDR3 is CASSLASRNTEAFF.